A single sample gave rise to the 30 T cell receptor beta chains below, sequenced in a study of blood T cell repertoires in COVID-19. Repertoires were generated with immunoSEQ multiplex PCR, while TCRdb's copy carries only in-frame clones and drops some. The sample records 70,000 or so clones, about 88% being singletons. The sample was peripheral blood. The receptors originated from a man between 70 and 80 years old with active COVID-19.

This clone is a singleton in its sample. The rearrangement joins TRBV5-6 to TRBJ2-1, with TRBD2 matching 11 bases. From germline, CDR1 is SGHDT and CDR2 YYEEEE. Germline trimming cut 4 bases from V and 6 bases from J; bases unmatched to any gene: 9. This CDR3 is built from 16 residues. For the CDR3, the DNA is TGTGCCAGCAGCCCCGGGGGTAGCGGGAGGGCCAATGAGCAGTTCTTC. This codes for CASSPGGSGRANEQFF.

The CDR3 DNA sequence: TGTGCCACCAGTGATTTGCGGACCGGGGGGACCGGGGAGCTGTTTTTT. Translating gives CATSDLRTGGTGELFF. The chain combines TRBV24-1 with TRBJ2-2, with 7 bases matching TRBD2. V lost 0 bases to trimming and J lost 5 bases; unmatched junction nucleotides: 5. The CDR3 has 16 amino acids. Germline-derived CDR1 and CDR2 are KGHDR and SFDVKD.

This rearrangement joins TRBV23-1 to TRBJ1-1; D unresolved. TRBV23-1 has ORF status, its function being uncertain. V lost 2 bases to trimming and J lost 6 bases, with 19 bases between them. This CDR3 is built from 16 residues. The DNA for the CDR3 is TGCGCCAGCAGTCAAACCCCGCGTTCCCAACCTCCTGAAGCTTTCTTT. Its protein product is CASSQTPRSQPPEAFF.

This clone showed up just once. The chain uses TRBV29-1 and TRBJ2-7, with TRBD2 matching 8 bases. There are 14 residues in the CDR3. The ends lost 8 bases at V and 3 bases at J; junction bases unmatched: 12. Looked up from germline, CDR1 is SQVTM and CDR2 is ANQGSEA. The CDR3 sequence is CSPGPGTSVYEQYF. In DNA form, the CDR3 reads TGCAGCCCCGGGCCCGGGACTAGTGTCTACGAGCAGTACTTC.

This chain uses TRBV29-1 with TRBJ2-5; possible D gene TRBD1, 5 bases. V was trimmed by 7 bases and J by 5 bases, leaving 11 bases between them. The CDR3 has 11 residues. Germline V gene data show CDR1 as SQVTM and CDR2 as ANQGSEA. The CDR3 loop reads CSARGGETQYF. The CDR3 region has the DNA TGCAGCGCTAGGGGCGGCGAGACCCAGTACTTC.

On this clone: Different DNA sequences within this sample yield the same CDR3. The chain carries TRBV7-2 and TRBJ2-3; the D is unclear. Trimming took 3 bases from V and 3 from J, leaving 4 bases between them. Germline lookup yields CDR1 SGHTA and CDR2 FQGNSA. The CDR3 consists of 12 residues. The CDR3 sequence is CASSFRTDTQYF. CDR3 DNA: TGTGCCAGCAGCTTCCGGACAGATACGCAGTATTTT.

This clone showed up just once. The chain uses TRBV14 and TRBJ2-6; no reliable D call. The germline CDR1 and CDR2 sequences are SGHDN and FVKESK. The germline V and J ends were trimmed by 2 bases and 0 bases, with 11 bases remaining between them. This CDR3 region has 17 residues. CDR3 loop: CASSQMAALSGANVLTF. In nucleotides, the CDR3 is TGTGCCAGCAGCCAAATGGCCGCCCTCTCTGGGGCCAACGTCCTGACTTTC. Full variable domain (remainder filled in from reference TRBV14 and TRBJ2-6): EAGVTQFPSHSVIEKGQTVTLRCDPISGHDNLYWYRRVMGKEIKFLLHFVKESKQDESGMPNNRFLAERTGGTYSTLKVQPAELEDSGVYFCASSQMAALSGANVLTFGAGSRLTVL.

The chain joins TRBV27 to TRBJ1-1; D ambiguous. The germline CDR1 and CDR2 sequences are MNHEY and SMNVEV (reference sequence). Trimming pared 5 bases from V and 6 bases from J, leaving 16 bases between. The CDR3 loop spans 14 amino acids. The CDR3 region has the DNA TGTGCCAGCAGTCCCCACTTCACCCGGGCTGAAGCTTTCTTT. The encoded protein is CASSPHFTRAEAFF.

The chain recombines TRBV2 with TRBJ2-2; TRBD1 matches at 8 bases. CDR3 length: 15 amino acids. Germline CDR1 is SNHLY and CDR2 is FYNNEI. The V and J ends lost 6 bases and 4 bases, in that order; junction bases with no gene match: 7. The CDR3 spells CASRDRQGSTGELFF. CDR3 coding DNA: TGTGCCAGCAGGGACCGACAGGGGAGCACCGGGGAGCTGTTTTTT.

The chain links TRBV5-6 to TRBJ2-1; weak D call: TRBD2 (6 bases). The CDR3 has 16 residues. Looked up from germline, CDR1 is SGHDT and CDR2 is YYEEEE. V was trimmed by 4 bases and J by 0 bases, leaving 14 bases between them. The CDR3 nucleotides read TGTGCCAGCAGCCTCAAGGGACTCTACTCCTACAATGAGCAGTTCTTC. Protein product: CASSLKGLYSYNEQFF. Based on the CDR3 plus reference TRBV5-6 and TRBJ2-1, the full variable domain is DAGVTQSPTHLIKTRGQQVTLRCSPKSGHDTVSWYQQALGQGPQFIFQYYEEEERQRGNFPDRFSGHQFPNYSSELNVNALLLGDSALYLCASSLKGLYSYNEQFFGPGTRLTVL.

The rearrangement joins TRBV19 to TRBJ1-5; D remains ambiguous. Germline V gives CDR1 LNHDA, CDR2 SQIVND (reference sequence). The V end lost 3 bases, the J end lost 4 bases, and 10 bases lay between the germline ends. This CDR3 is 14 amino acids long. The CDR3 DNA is TGTGCCAGTAGTATCGGCCCGGGGAATCAGCCCCAGCATTTT. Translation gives CASSIGPGNQPQHF.

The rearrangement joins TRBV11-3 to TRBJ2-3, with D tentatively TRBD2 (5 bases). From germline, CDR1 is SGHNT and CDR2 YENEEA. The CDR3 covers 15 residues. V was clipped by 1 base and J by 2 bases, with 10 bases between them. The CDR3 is CASSLGGLTTDTQYF. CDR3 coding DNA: TGTGCCAGCAGCTTAGGTGGACTCACCACAGATACGCAGTATTTT.

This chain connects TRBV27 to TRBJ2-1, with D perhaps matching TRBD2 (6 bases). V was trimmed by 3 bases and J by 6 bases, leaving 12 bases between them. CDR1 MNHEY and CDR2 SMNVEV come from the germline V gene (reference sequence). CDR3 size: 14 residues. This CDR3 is CASSLRGGGNEQFF. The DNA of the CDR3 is TGTGCCAGCAGTTTGCGGGGCGGCGGCAATGAGCAGTTCTTC.

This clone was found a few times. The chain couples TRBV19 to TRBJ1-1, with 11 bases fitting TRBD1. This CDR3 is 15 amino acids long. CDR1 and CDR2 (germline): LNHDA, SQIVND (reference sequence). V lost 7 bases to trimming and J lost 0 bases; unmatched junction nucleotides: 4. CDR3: CASTRTGGMNTEAFF. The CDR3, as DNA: TGTGCCAGTACCCGGACAGGGGGCATGAACACTGAAGCTTTCTTT.

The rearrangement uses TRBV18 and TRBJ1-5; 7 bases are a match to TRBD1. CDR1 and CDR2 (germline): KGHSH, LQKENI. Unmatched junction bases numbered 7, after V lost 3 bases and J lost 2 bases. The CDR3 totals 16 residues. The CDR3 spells CASSPGQVGGNQPQHF. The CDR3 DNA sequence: TGTGCCAGCTCACCTGGACAGGTGGGGGGCAATCAGCCCCAGCATTTT.

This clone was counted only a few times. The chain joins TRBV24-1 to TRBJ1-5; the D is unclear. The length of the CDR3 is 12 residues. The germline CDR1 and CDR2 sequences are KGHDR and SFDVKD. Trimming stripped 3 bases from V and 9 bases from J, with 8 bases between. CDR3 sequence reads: CATSDRGRPQHF. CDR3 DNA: TGTGCCACCAGTGATAGAGGGCGGCCCCAGCATTTT.

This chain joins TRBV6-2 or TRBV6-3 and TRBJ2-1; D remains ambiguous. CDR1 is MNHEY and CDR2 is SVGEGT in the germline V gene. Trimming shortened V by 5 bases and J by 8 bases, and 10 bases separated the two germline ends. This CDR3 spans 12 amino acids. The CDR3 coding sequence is TGTGCCAGCAGTCCCTCTCACTATGAGCAGTTCTTC. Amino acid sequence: CASSPSHYEQFF.

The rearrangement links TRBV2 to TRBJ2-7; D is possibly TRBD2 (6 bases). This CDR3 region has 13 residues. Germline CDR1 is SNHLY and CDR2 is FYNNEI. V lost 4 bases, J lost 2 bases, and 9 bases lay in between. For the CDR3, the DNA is TGTGCCAGCAGTGGGGGGGTCCCCTACGAGCAGTACTTC. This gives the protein CASSGGVPYEQYF.

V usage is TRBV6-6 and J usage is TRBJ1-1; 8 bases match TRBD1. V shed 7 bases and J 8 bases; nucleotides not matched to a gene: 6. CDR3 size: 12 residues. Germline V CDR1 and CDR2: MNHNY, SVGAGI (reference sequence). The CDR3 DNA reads TGTGCCAGCACCACAGGGGGGCCGGAAGCTTTCTTT. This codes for CASTTGGPEAFF.

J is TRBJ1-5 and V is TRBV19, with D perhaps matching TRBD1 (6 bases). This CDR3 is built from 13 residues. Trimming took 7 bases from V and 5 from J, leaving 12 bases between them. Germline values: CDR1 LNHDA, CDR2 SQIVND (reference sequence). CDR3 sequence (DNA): TGTGCCAGTACCCCGGACAGTTATCAGCCCCAGCATTTT. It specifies CASTPDSYQPQHF.

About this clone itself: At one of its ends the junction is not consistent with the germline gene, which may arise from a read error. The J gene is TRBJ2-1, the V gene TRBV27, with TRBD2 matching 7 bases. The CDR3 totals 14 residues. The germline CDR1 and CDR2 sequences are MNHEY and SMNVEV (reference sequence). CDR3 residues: CASSSPSGYTEQFF. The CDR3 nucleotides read TGTGCCAGCAGTTCCCCTAGCGGTTACACTGAGCAGTTCTTC.

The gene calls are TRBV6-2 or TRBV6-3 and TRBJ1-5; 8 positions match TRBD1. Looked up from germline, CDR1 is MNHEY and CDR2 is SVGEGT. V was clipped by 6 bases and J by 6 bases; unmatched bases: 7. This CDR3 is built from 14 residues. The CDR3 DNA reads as TGTGCCAGCAGCCGACAGGGGATGGGTCAGCCCCAGCATTTT. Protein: CASSRQGMGQPQHF.

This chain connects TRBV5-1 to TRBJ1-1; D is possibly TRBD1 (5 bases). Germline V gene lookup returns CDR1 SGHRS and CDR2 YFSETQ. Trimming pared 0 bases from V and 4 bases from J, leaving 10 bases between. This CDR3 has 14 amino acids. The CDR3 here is CASSLGGRATEAFF. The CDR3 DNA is TGCGCCAGCAGCTTGGGAGGCAGGGCCACTGAAGCTTTCTTT.

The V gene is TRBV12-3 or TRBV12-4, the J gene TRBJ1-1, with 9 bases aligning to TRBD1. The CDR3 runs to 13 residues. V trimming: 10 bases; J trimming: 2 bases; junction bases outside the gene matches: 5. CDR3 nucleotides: TGTGCCACCCAGGACAGGGGTAACACTGAAGCTTTCTTT. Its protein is CATQDRGNTEAFF.

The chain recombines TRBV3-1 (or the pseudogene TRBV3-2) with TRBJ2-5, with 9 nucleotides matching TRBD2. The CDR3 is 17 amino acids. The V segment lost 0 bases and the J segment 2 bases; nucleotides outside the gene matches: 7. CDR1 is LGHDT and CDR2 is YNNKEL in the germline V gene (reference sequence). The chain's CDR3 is CASSQDPDSGSQETQYF. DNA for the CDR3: TGTGCCAGCAGCCAAGATCCAGATAGCGGGAGTCAAGAGACCCAGTACTTC.

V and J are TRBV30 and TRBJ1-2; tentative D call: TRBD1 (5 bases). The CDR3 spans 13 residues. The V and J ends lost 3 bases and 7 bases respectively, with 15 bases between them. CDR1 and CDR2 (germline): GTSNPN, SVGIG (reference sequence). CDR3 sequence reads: CAWSGSSGSGYTF. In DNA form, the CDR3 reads TGTGCCTGGAGCGGGTCCTCAGGGTCTGGCTACACCTTC.

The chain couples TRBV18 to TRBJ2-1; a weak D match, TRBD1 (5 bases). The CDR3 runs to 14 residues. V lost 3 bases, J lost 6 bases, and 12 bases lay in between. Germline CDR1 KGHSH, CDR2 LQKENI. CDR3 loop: CASSPPPTANEQFF. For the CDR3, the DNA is TGTGCCAGCTCACCCCCACCGACAGCCAATGAGCAGTTCTTC. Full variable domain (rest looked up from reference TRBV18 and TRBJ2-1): NAGVMQNPRHLVRRRGQEARLRCSPMKGHSHVYWYRQLPEEGLKFMVYLQKENIIDESGMPKERFSAEFPKEGPSILRIQQVVRGDSAAYFCASSPPPTANEQFFGPGTRLTVL.

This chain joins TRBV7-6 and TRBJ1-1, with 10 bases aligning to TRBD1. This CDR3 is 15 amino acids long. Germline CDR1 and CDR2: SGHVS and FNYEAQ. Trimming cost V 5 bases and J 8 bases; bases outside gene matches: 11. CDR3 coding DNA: TGTGCCAGCAGCCATTGGGGACAGGGGTTGGGAGAAGCTTTCTTT. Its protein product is CASSHWGQGLGEAFF. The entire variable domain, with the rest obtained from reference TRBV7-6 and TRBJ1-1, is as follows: GAGVSQSPRYKVTKRGQDVALRCDPISGHVSLYWYRQALGQGPEFLTYFNYEAQQDKSGLPNDRFSAERPEGSISTLTIQRTEQRDSAMYRCASSHWGQGLGEAFFGQGTRLTVV.

This CDR3 reads CASSPRQGRNTGELFF. CDR3 bases: TGTGCCAGCAGCCCCCGACAGGGCCGAAACACCGGGGAGCTGTTTTTT. The chain combines TRBV9 with TRBJ2-2, with 7 bases identical to TRBD1. J was trimmed by 2 bases and V by 4 bases; bases with no gene match: 8. The germline CDR1 and CDR2 sequences are SGDLS and YYNGEE. The CDR3 runs 16 residues.

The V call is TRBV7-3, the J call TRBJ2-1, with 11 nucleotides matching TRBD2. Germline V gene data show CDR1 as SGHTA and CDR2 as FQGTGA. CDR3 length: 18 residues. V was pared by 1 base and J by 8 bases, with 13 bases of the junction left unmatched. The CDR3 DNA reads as TGTGCCAGCAGCTTAAATGCTCCAACTAGCGGGAGATCGGATGAGCAGTTCTTC. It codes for CASSLNAPTSGRSDEQFF.